A single sample gave rise to the 13 T cell receptor beta chains below, sequenced in a study of blood T cell repertoires in COVID-19. Profiled with immunoSEQ multiplex PCR; TCRdb holds only in-frame clones, not every one. The repertoire holds a few hundred thousand clones, with over 80% as singletons. Sequences were obtained from peripheral blood. Receptors were obtained from a man younger than 40 who had recovered from COVID-19.

The chain is built from TRBV15 and TRBJ1-2; D is uncertain. CDR3 length equals 15 residues. Germline CDR1 LNHNV, CDR2 YYDKDF (reference sequence). The ends were cut back, 0 bases at V and 2 bases at J, with 10 bases in the middle. The CDR3 reads CATSREVGANYGYTF. CDR3 in DNA: TGTGCCACCAGCAGAGAGGTTGGAGCAAACTATGGCTACACCTTC.

The chain links TRBV7-6 to TRBJ2-3, with 10 bases lining up with TRBD2. Germline assignment: CDR1 SGHVS and CDR2 FNYEAQ. Trimming took 4 bases from V and 4 from J; bases not matched to a gene: 8. This CDR3 is 16 amino acids long. In DNA form, the CDR3 reads TGTGCCAGCAGCTGGCAAGCGGGGGGGCCGGCAGATACGCAGTATTTT. Its protein is CASSWQAGGPADTQYF.

The genes are TRBV12-3 or TRBV12-4 and TRBJ1-1; D gene uncertain. Trimming took off 4 bases at V and 5 bases at J, with 11 bases between the two ends. The CDR3 runs to 13 residues. The CDR3 protein is CASSSGRRTEAFF. The CDR3, as DNA: TGTGCCAGCAGTTCCGGGAGGAGGACTGAAGCTTTCTTT.

The rearrangement joins TRBV3-1 (or the pseudogene TRBV3-2) to TRBJ1-6; D is unresolved. Germline values: CDR1 LGHDT, CDR2 YNNKEL (reference sequence). V shed 1 base and J shed 10 bases, with 8 bases lying between them. The CDR3 sequence is 13 residues long. The CDR3 nucleotides are TGTGCCAGCAGCCAAGGGGAGAGATCACCCCTCCACTTT. Its translation: CASSQGERSPLHF.

This clone was recorded only once. The CDR3 region is CASSLARNEQFF. The CDR3 DNA reads TGTGCCAGCAGCTTGGCCCGCAATGAGCAGTTCTTC. This chain joins TRBV5-4 and TRBJ2-1; D gene unclear. The CDR3 has 12 amino acids. The V gene lost 0 bases and the J gene lost 6 bases, with 4 bases spanning the gap. Looked up from germline, CDR1 is SGHNT and CDR2 is YYREEE (reference sequence).

The V call is TRBV4-1, the J call TRBJ2-1, with D possibly being TRBD1 (6 bases). Germline V lookup: CDR1 MGHRA, CDR2 YSYEKL. This CDR3 comprises 17 residues. The ends were cut back, 0 bases at V and 10 bases at J, with 22 bases in the middle. CDR3 nucleotide sequence: TGCGCCAGCAGCCAAGATCCTCCACAGGGTGGGTTGGGAGAGCAGTTCTTC. It specifies CASSQDPPQGGLGEQFF.

The CDR3: CASSTTGTYNSPLHF. In DNA, the CDR3 is TGTGCCAGCAGTACAACAGGGACCTATAATTCACCCCTCCACTTT. The chain links TRBV11-2 to TRBJ1-6; D perhaps matches TRBD1 (6 bases). CDR1 and CDR2 from the germline V gene are SGHAT and FQNNGV. V gave up 6 bases and J gave up 2 bases, with 11 bases separating them. This CDR3 comprises 15 residues.

This chain joins TRBV6-5 and TRBJ1-1; the D gene is possibly TRBD1 (6 bases). This CDR3 is built from 15 residues. CDR1 is MNHEY, CDR2 SVGAGI, per germline. V lost 6 bases and J lost 1, with 15 bases in between. The CDR3 region is CASRQGSAGNTEAFF. The CDR3 DNA follows: TGTGCCAGCAGACAGGGTTCGGCTGGGAACACTGAAGCTTTCTTT.

The V and J genes are TRBV11-2 and TRBJ1-1, with 9 bases aligning to TRBD1. J lost 5 bases, V lost 1 base, and 8 bases had no gene match. The CDR3 contains 16 residues. The V gene's germline CDR1 is SGHAT and CDR2 FQNNGV. The CDR3 bases are TGTGCCAGCAGCTTAGGGGGACAGGGTGGATGGACTGAAGCTTTCTTT. This encodes CASSLGGQGGWTEAFF.

The chain carries TRBV5-5 and TRBJ1-1; D not resolved. The germline V gene has CDR1 SGHKS and CDR2 YYEKEE (reference sequence). The germline V and J ends were trimmed by 4 bases and 10 bases, with 20 bases remaining between them. CDR3 size: 14 residues. Here the CDR3 reads CASSPLIGAVGAFF. CDR3 bases: TGTGCCAGCAGCCCCCTTATAGGAGCGGTCGGAGCTTTCTTT.

The rearrangement links TRBV19 to TRBJ2-7, with 8 nucleotides matching TRBD1. The CDR3 loop spans 15 amino acids. Unmatched junction bases numbered 9, after V lost 4 bases and J lost 4 bases. Germline V gene lookup returns CDR1 LNHDA and CDR2 SQIVND (reference sequence). CDR3 residues: CASSNPGQASYEQYF. CDR3 sequence (DNA): TGTGCCAGTAGTAATCCGGGACAGGCGTCGTACGAGCAGTACTTC.

The rearrangement joins TRBV7-6 to TRBJ2-7; tentative D call: TRBD1 (6 bases). Germline values: CDR1 SGHVS, CDR2 FNYEAQ. Trimming pared 5 bases from V and 6 bases from J, leaving 23 bases between. The CDR3 covers 16 residues. CDR3 loop: CASSPTTGTSKSEQYF. CDR3 bases: TGTGCCAGCAGCCCGACGACCGGGACATCGAAGAGCGAGCAGTACTTC.

The rearrangement joins TRBV7-9 to TRBJ2-5, with D possibly TRBD2 on 5 matching bases. This CDR3 is built from 15 residues. V lost 1 base and J 4 bases, leaving 13 bases between the germline ends. In germline, CDR1 is SEHNR, CDR2 FQNEAQ (reference sequence). The CDR3 region has the DNA TGTGCCAGCAGCTTAGGGTTACTAGATGTAGAGACCCAGTACTTC. The encoded protein is CASSLGLLDVETQYF.